Given below is one T cell receptor (beta chain) in context. Its antigen is unknown. Sequencing was performed with immunoSEQ multiplex PCR; in TCRdb, only in-frame clones are kept and a portion is missing. The table lists under 75,000 clones, about 80% of them singletons. The data were obtained in a study of early stage breast cancer tumors. Findings of the study overall: Blood repertoires resembled normal breast more than tumor.

Sequencing was performed on blood. This receptor was obtained from a person younger than 45 with breast cancer.

As DNA, the CDR3 is TGTGCCAGCAGCGCGGACTATACCACAGATACGCAGTATTTT. It codes for CASSADYTTDTQYF. The J gene is TRBJ2-3, the V gene TRBV9; the D gene is possibly TRBD2 (6 bases). Deletions cut 3 bases from V and 2 bases from J, with 10 bases between. The CDR3 is 14 residues long. The germline CDR1 and CDR2 sequences are SGDLS and YYNGEE.